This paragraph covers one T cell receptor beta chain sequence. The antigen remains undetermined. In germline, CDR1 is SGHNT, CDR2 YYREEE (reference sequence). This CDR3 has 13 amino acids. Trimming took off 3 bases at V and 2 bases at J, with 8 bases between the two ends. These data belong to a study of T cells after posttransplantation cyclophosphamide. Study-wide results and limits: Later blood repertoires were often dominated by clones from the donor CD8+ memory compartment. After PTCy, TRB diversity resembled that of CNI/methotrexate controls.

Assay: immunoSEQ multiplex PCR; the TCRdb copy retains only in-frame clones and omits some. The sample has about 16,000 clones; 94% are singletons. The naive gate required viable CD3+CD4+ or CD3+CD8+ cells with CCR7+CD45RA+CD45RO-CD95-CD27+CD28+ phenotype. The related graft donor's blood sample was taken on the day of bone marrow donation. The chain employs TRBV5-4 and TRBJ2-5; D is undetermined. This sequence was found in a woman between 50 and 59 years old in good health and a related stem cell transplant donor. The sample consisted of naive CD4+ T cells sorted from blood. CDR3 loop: CASSSTVQETQYF. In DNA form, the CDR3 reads TGTGCCAGCAGCTCAACAGTACAAGAGACCCAGTACTTC.